This TCR beta chain was profiled in a study of blood T cell repertoires in COVID-19. At the level of the study: T cells, B-cell-depleted T cells, or PBMCs provided the cDNA or gDNA that served as material.

Per the study methods: Reference gene primer amplification gave nucleated cell count estimates. The protocol was immunoSEQ multiplex PCR, while the TCRdb copy is restricted to in-frame clones and leaves out a portion. Clone size and V and J calls were adopted from that table, with D and trimming inferred from the DNA. The sample lists 350,000 or so clones; 88% were seen once. Allocation to cohorts depended on clinical history reported by the participants. Individuals in the exposed group had encountered a COVID-19 case within 2 weeks preceding study entry. Looked up from germline, CDR1 is LGHNA and CDR2 is YNFKEQ. This CDR3 contains 17 residues. The V end lost 1 base, the J end lost 3 bases, and 15 bases lay between the germline ends. This clone turned up a few times.

The sample was PBMCs or T cells enriched from blood (not recorded which). The sequence was obtained from a woman aged 25 to 39 who had been exposed to COVID-19. The V call is TRBV4-2, the J call TRBJ2-2, with D maybe TRBD2 (6 bases). In DNA form, the CDR3 reads TGTGCCAGCAGCCAAGCTCTTGTTAGGGACTACACCGGGGAGCTGTTTTTT. This codes for CASSQALVRDYTGELFF.